Described below is a single TCR beta chain sequence and its context. This entry is derived from a study of T cells in Graves' hyperthyroidism and ophthalmopathy. Researchers amplified the TCR beta CDR3 regions from RNA transcripts. Primed by the HTBI set, a first-round RT-PCR was run on the TCR CDR3. TCRdb re-derived calls from the multiplex PCR reads in MiXCR, one entry per CDR3 protein. The sample includes around 660,000 distinct CDR3 sequences, 45% of them seen just once. The V gene's germline CDR1 is SGHTA and CDR2 FQGNSA. V trimming: 6 bases; J trimming: 1 base; junction bases outside the gene matches: 9. The CDR3 runs 16 residues.

Sequencing was performed on peripheral blood or thyroid tissue (not recorded which). The sequence came from an adult man with Graves' disease, either hyperthyroidism or ophthalmopathy (not recorded which). The V gene is TRBV7-2, the J gene TRBJ1-1; 9 bases agree with TRBD1. The CDR3 bases are TGTGCCAGCAGTTCCCTTCCGGGACAGGGGAACACTGAAGCTTTCTTT. As protein: CASSSLPGQGNTEAFF. Drawing the rest from reference TRBV7-2 and TRBJ1-1, the complete variable domain is GAGVSQSPSNKVTEKGKDVELRCDPISGHTALYWYRQSLGQGLEFLIYFQGNSAPDKSGLPSDRFSAERTGGSVSTLTIQRTQQEDSAVYLCASSSLPGQGNTEAFFGQGTRLTVV.